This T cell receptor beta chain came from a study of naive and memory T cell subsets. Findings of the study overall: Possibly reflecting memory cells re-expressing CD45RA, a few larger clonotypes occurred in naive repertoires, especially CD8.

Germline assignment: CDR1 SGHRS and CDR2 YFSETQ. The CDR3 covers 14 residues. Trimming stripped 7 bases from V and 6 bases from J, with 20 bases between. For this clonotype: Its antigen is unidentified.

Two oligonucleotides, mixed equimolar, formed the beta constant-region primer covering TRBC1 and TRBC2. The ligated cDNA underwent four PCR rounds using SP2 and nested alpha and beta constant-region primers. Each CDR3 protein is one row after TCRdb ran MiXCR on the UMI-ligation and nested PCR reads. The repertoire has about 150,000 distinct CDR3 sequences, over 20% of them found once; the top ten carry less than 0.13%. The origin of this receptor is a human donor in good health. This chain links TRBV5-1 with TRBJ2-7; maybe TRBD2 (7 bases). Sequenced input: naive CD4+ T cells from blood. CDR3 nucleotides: TGCGCCAGCGGAGGGGACACGGGAGGTTTCGAGCAGTACTTC. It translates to CASGGDTGGFEQYF.